This T cell receptor beta chain comes out of a study of cytomegalovirus exposure and HLA in healthy donors. The CDR3 is 14 amino acids. Trimming shortened V by 4 bases and J by 8 bases, and 15 bases separated the two germline ends. Germline V gives CDR1 SGHNT, CDR2 YYREEE (reference sequence). This clone was recorded once. No antigen is known for it. The primer mix had 60 Vbeta and 13 Jbeta primers. The repertoire was sequenced with immunoSEQ multiplex PCR; TCRdb's copy has only in-frame clones and lacks some. Counted here are some 190,000 clones, 70% to 80% occurring once; the ten biggest clones make up over 1.1%. Broader study findings: As a later analysis revealed, the rate of TCR association differed by HLA locus, with DRB1 most and HLA-C fewest.

The sequencing sample was made of PBMCs. V and J are TRBV5-4 and TRBJ1-4; possibly TRBD1 for D (5 bases). The clonotype originates from a man younger than 35 in good health and CMV-seronegative. CDR3 sequence (DNA): TGTGCCAGCAGCCAGACGGGGGGGGTGGAAAAACTGTTTTTT. The encoded protein is CASSQTGGVEKLFF.